This TCR beta chain was captured by sequencing in a study of siplizumab effects on memory and regulatory T cells. Only in-frame clones appear in the TCRdb table, and some are missing; sequencing was by immunoSEQ multiplex PCR. The data show tens of thousands of clones, about 90% seen once. Sequenced input: CD8+ T cells sorted from blood. This receptor was taken from a human donor in good health.

The CDR3 nucleotides are TGTGCCACCCGCCCCAGGGGGCCCCAAGAGACCCAGTACTTC. Residues: CATRPRGPQETQYF. The chain links TRBV19 to TRBJ2-5; 8 nucleotides agree with TRBD1. Per germline, CDR1 LNHDA and CDR2 SQIVND (reference sequence). J gave up 1 base and V 10 bases, and 8 bases lay outside the gene matches. This CDR3 has 14 amino acids. Drawing the rest from reference TRBV19 and TRBJ2-5, the complete variable domain is DGGITQSPKYLFRKEGQNVTLSCEQNLNHDAMYWYRQDPGQGLRLIYYSQIVNDFQKGDIAEGYSVSREKKESFPLTVTSAQKNPTAFYLCATRPRGPQETQYFGPGTRLLVL.